Presented here are 22 T cell receptor beta chains from one specimen sequenced in a study of blood T cells in healthy people across ages. Through a sample-barcoded 5' primer and a J-beta primer mix, a second PCR was run for about 6 to 12 cycles. Via MiXCR, TCRdb re-called the 5' RACE reads, giving one row per CDR3 protein. The data hold 1.2 million to 1.5 million distinct CDR3 sequences, with about 40% observed a single time. Material: blood. These receptors originate from a woman between 18 and 29 years old in good health.

CDR3 protein: CAIGQGAYNEQYF. CDR3 DNA sequence: TGTGCCATCGGACAGGGCGCTTACAATGAGCAGTACTTC. The chain carries TRBV27 and TRBJ2-7, with 8 positions matching TRBD1. Germline CDR1 and CDR2: MNHEY and SMNVEV (reference sequence). The CDR3 spans 13 residues. The ends lost 10 bases at V and 7 bases at J; junction bases unmatched: 12.

CDR3: CATSRDTTGSPLHF. The CDR3 DNA follows: TGTGCCACCAGCAGAGATACTACGGGGTCACCCCTCCACTTT. The chain couples TRBV15 to TRBJ1-6; no firm D call. The CDR3 sequence is 14 residues long. The V and J ends lost 0 bases and 10 bases respectively, with 10 bases between them. Per the germline V gene, CDR1 is LNHNV and CDR2 is YYDKDF (reference sequence).

This clonotype was counted a few times. The chain links TRBV12-3 or TRBV12-4 to TRBJ2-6, with 7 bases fitting TRBD1. The CDR3 is 23 residues long. The trim removed 4 bases at V and 0 bases at J, leaving 24 bases unmatched. The CDR3 reads CASSSLFPPSRQGGNSGANVLTF. The DNA for the CDR3 is TGTGCCAGCAGTTCCCTCTTCCCTCCCTCTCGACAGGGTGGGAACTCTGGGGCCAACGTCCTGACTTTC.

The V and J genes are TRBV6-6 and TRBJ1-2; unclear D gene. The germline V gene encodes CDR1 MNHNY and CDR2 SVGAGI (reference sequence). Trimming pared 9 bases from V and 3 bases from J, leaving 14 bases between. The length of the CDR3 is 13 residues. CDR3 sequence: CASSLTRDYGYTF. Written as DNA, the CDR3 is TGTGCCAGTTCCCTGACAAGGGACTATGGCTACACCTTC.

The rearrangement joins TRBV20-1 to TRBJ2-7, with TRBD2 matching over 7 bases. V shed 1 base, J shed 4 bases, and the junction held 13 bases outside the gene matches. This CDR3 comprises 16 residues. Germline V gene sequence: CDR1 DFQATT, CDR2 SNEGSKA (reference sequence). The CDR3 DNA sequence: TGCAGTGCTAGAGGGCCTCCGGGACTAATCTCTTACGAGCAGTACTTC. Translation: CSARGPPGLISYEQYF.

CDR3 sequence (DNA): TGTGCCAGCAGCCAAGTTGGGGGCGGGAGTTCCGGAGGTAATGAGCAGTTCTTC. Its protein product is CASSQVGGGSSGGNEQFF. The chain couples TRBV4-2 to TRBJ2-1; a possible D gene is TRBD2 (7 bases). V gave up 1 base and J gave up 7 bases, with 23 bases separating them. CDR3 size: 18 residues. Germline CDR1 is LGHNA and CDR2 is YNFKEQ.

V is TRBV12-3 or TRBV12-4 and J is TRBJ1-3; TRBD1 might be the D (5 bases). The V end was cut by 3 bases, the J end by 4 bases, with 7 bases between. This CDR3 comprises 13 residues. CDR3 loop: CASSFRAGNTIYF. The CDR3 DNA is TGTGCCAGCAGTTTCAGGGCGGGAAACACCATATATTTT.

This chain joins TRBV29-1 and TRBJ2-5; tentatively, D is TRBD2 (6 bases). Germline V gene data show CDR1 as SQVTM and CDR2 as ANQGSEA. Trimming removed 6 bases at V and 3 bases at J, with 14 bases between. The CDR3 runs to 13 residues. This CDR3 is CSVALSGKETQYF. CDR3 coding DNA: TGCAGCGTGGCTCTTAGCGGAAAAGAGACCCAGTACTTC.

This chain uses TRBV9 with TRBJ2-1; TRBD2 agrees at 10 bases. This CDR3 spans 17 amino acids. V lost 8 bases and J lost 0; bases outside the gene matches: 11. Germline CDR1 is SGDLS and CDR2 is YYNGEE. CDR3 protein: CASTDPASGSSYNEQFF. DNA for the CDR3: TGTGCCAGTACCGACCCGGCTAGCGGGAGCTCCTACAATGAGCAGTTCTTC.

The chain couples TRBV4-1 to TRBJ1-1; no definite D call. The CDR3 has 16 residues. The germline gives CDR1 MGHRA, CDR2 YSYEKL. Trimming pared 1 base from V and 8 bases from J, leaving 20 bases between. The CDR3 DNA follows: TGCGCCAGCAGCCAAGGGTGGTGGGTGAGAGGGCGAGAAGCTTTCTTT. As protein: CASSQGWWVRGREAFF.

The chain links TRBV6-2 or TRBV6-3 to TRBJ2-7; TRBD2 matches 13 bases. Germline CDR1 MNHEY, CDR2 SVGEGT. The CDR3 runs to 14 residues. J was trimmed by 6 bases and V by 6 bases; bases with no gene match: 5. CDR3 sequence reads: CASRRGLAGLEQYF. The DNA for the CDR3 is TGTGCCAGCAGACGGGGACTAGCGGGGCTCGAGCAGTACTTC.

The rearrangement joins TRBV7-2 to TRBJ2-7, with D tentatively TRBD2 (6 bases). The germline V and J ends were trimmed by 7 bases and 5 bases, with 21 bases remaining between them. This CDR3 comprises 15 residues. CDR1 and CDR2 from the germline V gene are SGHTA and FQGNSA. CDR3 sequence: CASTKVGGSLNEQYF. The CDR3 region has the DNA TGTGCCAGCACCAAGGTTGGGGGGAGTCTCAACGAGCAGTACTTC.

The CDR3 nucleotides are TGCGCCAGCAGCCAGGCCACGGGACAGGGCTTTTGGGGCTACACCTTC. Amino acids: CASSQATGQGFWGYTF. This chain uses TRBV4-1 with TRBJ1-2, with 9 bases aligning to TRBD1. The CDR3 is 16 residues long. V was clipped by 3 bases and J by 8 bases; unmatched bases: 13. The V gene's germline CDR1 is MGHRA and CDR2 YSYEKL.

V gene TRBV20-1 combines with J gene TRBJ2-1, with 11 positions matching TRBD2. Germline CDR1 reads DFQATT; CDR2 reads SNEGSKA (reference sequence). This CDR3 comprises 17 residues. Trimming cost V 6 bases and J 0 bases; bases outside gene matches: 10. The CDR3 protein is CSANDVSGRGSYNEQFF. CDR3 in DNA: TGCAGTGCCAATGATGTTAGCGGGAGGGGCTCCTACAATGAGCAGTTCTTC.

This clonotype was counted between two and nine times. The CDR3 nucleotides read TGTGCCAGCAGTCCCAACAGGGGGACTAGCACAGATACGCAGTATTTT. Protein sequence: CASSPNRGTSTDTQYF. The chain links TRBV12-3 or TRBV12-4 to TRBJ2-3, with 8 bases identical to TRBD1. The CDR3 is 16 residues long. V was clipped by 5 bases and J by 0 bases; unmatched bases: 7.

This chain connects TRBV9 to TRBJ2-7; possible D gene TRBD1, 6 bases. Germline CDR1 reads SGDLS; CDR2 reads YYNGEE. V gave up 3 bases and J gave up 5 bases, with 12 bases separating them. The length of the CDR3 is 13 residues. CDR3 sequence reads: CASSARDTDEQYF. DNA of the CDR3: TGTGCCAGCAGCGCCCGGGACACCGACGAGCAGTACTTC.

The J gene is TRBJ2-4, the V gene TRBV24-1; D not resolved. The J call may be incorrect, as the DNA end agrees better with TRBJ2-7. This CDR3 spans 14 amino acids. The V gene's germline CDR1 is KGHDR and CDR2 SFDVKD. CDR3 bases: TGTGCCACCAGTGAGAGAAGGCCGCCATACGAGCAGTACTTC. It translates to CATSERRPPYEQYF.

The chain links TRBV20-1 to TRBJ2-2; 9 nucleotides align to TRBD1. This CDR3 has 16 amino acids. The germline V gene encodes CDR1 DFQATT and CDR2 SNEGSKA (reference sequence). Unmatched junction bases numbered 6, after V lost 0 bases and J lost 4 bases. The CDR3 DNA reads as TGCAGTGCTAGAGAATACAGGGGGCTTGTCACCGGGGAGCTGTTTTTT. This codes for CSAREYRGLVTGELFF.

The chain carries TRBV6-5 and TRBJ1-2; D gene unclear. The CDR3 is 13 amino acids. Per the germline V gene, CDR1 is MNHEY and CDR2 is SVGAGI. V was cut by 5 bases and J by 6 bases, with 13 bases left in between. The CDR3 loop reads CASSAGIRDGYTF. CDR3 sequence (DNA): TGTGCCAGCAGTGCCGGGATCCGCGATGGCTACACCTTC.

The V call is TRBV7-8, the J call TRBJ2-5, with TRBD2 as a possible D gene (5 bases). The J call is doubtful: the DNA matches TRBJ2-7 better. Germline values: CDR1 SGHVS, CDR2 FQNEAQ. This CDR3 has 14 residues. CDR3 residues: CASSHSRDRYEQYF. The CDR3 nucleotides read TGTGCCAGCAGCCATAGCCGGGATCGATACGAGCAGTACTTC.

This rearrangement joins TRBV9 to TRBJ2-7, with D perhaps TRBD2 (6 bases). This CDR3 comprises 15 residues. Trimming shortened V by 0 bases and J by 3 bases, and 13 bases separated the two germline ends. Germline values: CDR1 SGDLS, CDR2 YYNGEE. CDR3 sequence: CASSVGPSAGYEQYF. CDR3 DNA sequence: TGTGCCAGCAGCGTAGGGCCTAGCGCCGGCTACGAGCAGTACTTC.

The chain has TRBV6-4 and TRBJ2-3; the D gene is possibly TRBD2 (5 bases). From germline, CDR1 is MRHNA and CDR2 SNTAGT. The CDR3 covers 17 residues. Trimming removed 2 bases from V and 4 bases from J, with 19 bases in between. The DNA for the CDR3 is TGTGCCAGCAGTGACCTCCACCTTCGGACTGCCCCAGATACGCAGTATTTT. It yields the protein CASSDLHLRTAPDTQYF.